A single sample gave rise to the 31 T cell receptor beta chains below, sequenced in a study of identical twins. TCRdb re-analysed the 5' RACE reads in MiXCR, keeping a single row per CDR3 protein. The sample holds under 1 million distinct CDR3 sequences, around an eighth seen once. Separately, the same data were catalogued under a study of yellow fever vaccine responses in identical twins.

Material for sequencing was PBMCs. The receptors derive from a woman aged 18 to 35 in good health.

The gene calls are TRBV12-3 or TRBV12-4 and TRBJ2-1; no clear D gene. The CDR3 runs 13 residues. V was pared by 1 base and J by 9 bases, with 10 bases between. The chain's CDR3 is CASSLDAPPEQFF. In DNA form, the CDR3 reads TGTGCCAGCAGTTTAGACGCGCCTCCTGAGCAGTTCTTC.

Here the CDR3 reads CASRTGGRSEQFF. DNA of the CDR3: TGTGCCAGCAGGACGGGGGGGCGAAGTGAGCAGTTCTTC. The chain links TRBV6-1 to TRBJ2-1; TRBD2 aligns across 8 bases. Germline V gene data show CDR1 as MNHNS and CDR2 as SASEGT. CDR3 length: 13 residues. Losses at the gene ends were 6 bases for V and 9 bases for J; bases not matched to a gene: 7.

This clonotype was recorded a few times. The rearrangement links TRBV5-1 to TRBJ1-2, with a possible D match to TRBD1 (5 bases). CDR1 is SGHRS, CDR2 YFSETQ, per germline. Trimming left V 4 bases short and J 2 bases short, with 9 bases between. CDR3 size: 13 residues. CDR3 sequence (DNA): TGCGCCAGCAGCGTAGGGGACAACTATGGCTACACCTTC. Its translation is CASSVGDNYGYTF. The whole variable domain, remainder taken from reference TRBV5-1 and TRBJ1-2, is KAGVTQTPRYLIKTRGQQVTLSCSPISGHRSVSWYQQTPGQGLQFLFEYFSETQRNKGNFPGRFSGRQFSNSRSEMNVSTLELGDSALYLCASSVGDNYGYTFGSGTRLTVV.

This clonotype was seen only a few times. CDR3 coding DNA: TGTGCCAGCTCTCCCGCTAGCGAGGTCAAAAACATTCAGTACTTC. This codes for CASSPASEVKNIQYF. The chain links TRBV27 to TRBJ2-4, with D possibly matching TRBD2 (6 bases). Germline V lookup: CDR1 MNHEY, CDR2 SMNVEV (reference sequence). The V gene lost 8 bases and the J gene lost 3 bases, with 17 bases spanning the gap. The CDR3 has 15 residues.

This clonotype was observed many times. This chain connects TRBV20-1 to TRBJ2-2, with D possibly matching TRBD2 (5 bases). Germline-derived CDR1 and CDR2 are DFQATT and SNEGSKA (reference sequence). Trimming removed 6 bases at V and 7 bases at J, with 12 bases between. The CDR3 runs 12 residues. CDR3 nucleotide sequence: TGCAGTGCCCATATAGGAGGCGGGGAGCTGTTTTTT. It yields the protein CSAHIGGGELFF.

The chain recombines TRBV6-1 with TRBJ2-7; 7 bases agree with TRBD2. Trimming at V came to 5 bases and at J to 3 bases, leaving 4 bases not matched to a gene. Looked up from germline, CDR1 is MNHNS and CDR2 is SASEGT. This CDR3 has 13 residues. Here the CDR3 DNA reads TGTGCCAGCAGTAGCGGGGCCCTCTACGAGCAGTACTTC. Translation gives CASSSGALYEQYF.

This clonotype was detected ten times or more. V and J are TRBV7-8 and TRBJ2-1; 7 bases fit TRBD2. This CDR3 contains 15 residues. Germline assignment: CDR1 SGHVS and CDR2 FQNEAQ. Unmatched junction bases numbered 4, after V lost 1 base and J lost 4 bases. The CDR3 nucleotides are TGTGCCAGCAGCTTAGGCGGGAGATCGTACAATGAGCAGTTCTTC. Translation gives CASSLGGRSYNEQFF.

This clonotype was found many times. This sequence joins TRBV29-1 and TRBJ2-2, with D perhaps matching TRBD1 or TRBD2 (5 bases each). Germline values: CDR1 SQVTM, CDR2 ANQGSEA. Trimming pared 4 bases from V and 6 bases from J, leaving 9 bases between. The CDR3 length is 12 residues. DNA of the CDR3: TGCAGCGTTGTATGGGGGTCCGGGGAGCTGTTTTTT. It translates to CSVVWGSGELFF.

This clonotype was seen ten or more times. CDR3 sequence reads: CASSDRANYGYTF. In DNA form, the CDR3 reads TGTGCCAGCAGTGACAGAGCTAACTATGGCTACACCTTC. V is TRBV28 and J is TRBJ1-2; a weak D match, TRBD1 (5 bases). The germline CDR1 and CDR2 sequences are MDHEN and SYDVKM. This CDR3 contains 13 residues. V lost 5 bases, J lost 0 bases, and 7 bases lay in between.

This clonotype was recorded at least ten times. This chain links TRBV7-9 with TRBJ2-5; TRBD1 agrees at 9 bases. Germline V gene lookup returns CDR1 SEHNR and CDR2 FQNEAQ (reference sequence). The trim removed 1 base at V and 5 bases at J, leaving 2 bases unmatched. This CDR3 is 14 amino acids long. CDR3 nucleotides: TGTGCCAGCAGCTTAGGGACAGGGGATGAGACCCAGTACTTC. This sequence encodes CASSLGTGDETQYF.

The table lists this clonotype with many counts. This chain connects TRBV6-5 to TRBJ1-1; D unresolved. Trimming removed 2 bases from V and 2 bases from J, with 6 bases in between. The V gene's germline CDR1 is MNHEY and CDR2 SVGAGI. The CDR3 runs to 13 residues. CDR3 sequence reads: CASSYRVNTEAFF. CDR3 sequence (DNA): TGTGCCAGCAGTTACCGGGTTAACACTGAAGCTTTCTTT.

This clonotype was recorded at least ten times. The chain joins TRBV3-1 to TRBJ2-3, with D possibly TRBD2 on 5 matching bases. The CDR3 sequence is 15 residues long. The V end was cut by 1 base, the J end by 0 bases, with 8 bases between. Per germline, CDR1 LGHDT and CDR2 YNNKEL (reference sequence). The CDR3 DNA reads as TGTGCCAGCAGCCAAGTCGTAGCGAGCACAGATACGCAGTATTTT. Translation gives CASSQVVASTDTQYF.

This clonotype was counted between two and nine times. The rearrangement links TRBV6-2 or TRBV6-3 to TRBJ2-1; TRBD1 might be the D (5 bases). This CDR3 region has 15 residues. V shed 4 bases and J shed 0 bases, with 10 bases lying between them. Germline CDR1 and CDR2: MNHEY and SVGEGT. CDR3 protein: CASSWAGPSYNEQFF. CDR3 coding DNA: TGTGCCAGCAGTTGGGCAGGGCCCTCCTACAATGAGCAGTTCTTC.

This clonotype was observed a handful of times. The rearrangement uses TRBV2 and TRBJ2-1, with 7 bases fitting TRBD1. This CDR3 contains 16 residues. Per the germline V gene, CDR1 is SNHLY and CDR2 is FYNNEI. The trim removed 6 bases at V and 9 bases at J, leaving 17 bases unmatched. This chain's CDR3 is CASSFIRQGNLGEQFF. DNA for the CDR3: TGTGCCAGCAGCTTTATACGACAGGGTAATTTAGGTGAGCAGTTCTTC.

This clonotype was seen many times. The chain couples TRBV20-1 to TRBJ2-1; tentative D call: TRBD2 (6 bases). V lost 3 bases and J 9 bases, leaving 12 bases between the germline ends. This CDR3 has 12 amino acids. Germline assignment: CDR1 DFQATT and CDR2 SNEGSKA (reference sequence). CDR3 region: CSARRLDSEQFF. The CDR3 nucleotides read TGCAGTGCTAGGAGACTAGACAGTGAGCAGTTCTTC.

This rearrangement joins TRBV7-9 to TRBJ2-1, with TRBD2 matching over 12 bases. This CDR3 is 16 amino acids long. CDR1 is SEHNR, CDR2 FQNEAQ, per germline (reference sequence). V dropped 5 bases and J dropped 5; count of bases not matched to a gene: 7. Here the CDR3 reads CASSPKTSGSHNEQFF. The CDR3 nucleotides read TGTGCCAGCAGCCCTAAGACTAGCGGGAGTCACAATGAGCAGTTCTTC.

Only a few counts were recorded for this clonotype. This sequence joins TRBV25-1 and TRBJ2-3; D gene ambiguous. Looked up from germline, CDR1 is MGHDK and CDR2 is SYGVNS. Trimming cost V 1 base and J 0 bases, with 11 bases left between them. The CDR3 is 16 residues long. In DNA form, the CDR3 reads TGTGCCAGCAGTGAATCTAGACCTCCTAGCACAGATACGCAGTATTTT. It translates to CASSESRPPSTDTQYF.

This chain uses TRBV7-3 with TRBJ2-2; the match to TRBD2 covers 11 bases. Germline CDR1 is SGHTA and CDR2 is FQGTGA. There are 17 residues in the CDR3. J was trimmed by 7 bases and V by 3 bases; bases with no gene match: 10. The chain's CDR3 is CASSFFTSGRQSGELFF. The DNA for the CDR3 is TGTGCCAGCAGCTTCTTCACTAGCGGGAGACAAAGCGGGGAGCTGTTTTTT.

This clonotype was observed a handful of times. This chain links TRBV5-1 with TRBJ2-7, with 8 bases aligning to TRBD2. Per germline, CDR1 SGHRS and CDR2 YFSETQ. V lost 4 bases and J lost 1; bases outside the gene matches: 4. CDR3 length: 14 amino acids. This CDR3 is CASSDAGGSYEQYF. The CDR3 DNA sequence: TGCGCCAGCAGCGACGCGGGAGGTTCCTACGAGCAGTACTTC. The variable domain in full, with the rest retrieved from reference TRBV5-1 and TRBJ2-7, is KAGVTQTPRYLIKTRGQQVTLSCSPISGHRSVSWYQQTPGQGLQFLFEYFSETQRNKGNFPGRFSGRQFSNSRSEMNVSTLELGDSALYLCASSDAGGSYEQYFGPGTRLTVT.

This clonotype appeared many times. This chain links TRBV28 with TRBJ2-5, with D unresolved. The CDR3 has 11 amino acids. The V end was cut by 3 bases, the J end by 7 bases, with 6 bases between. The germline V gene encodes CDR1 MDHEN and CDR2 SYDVKM. The CDR3 is CASSLGRTQYF. The CDR3 bases are TGTGCCAGCAGTTTGGGCAGGACCCAGTACTTC.

There are a few counts of this clonotype. V and J are TRBV19 and TRBJ1-5; TRBD1 might be the D (6 bases). V was cut by 6 bases and J by 3 bases, with 12 bases left in between. Germline V CDR1 and CDR2: LNHDA, SQIVND (reference sequence). This CDR3 contains 14 residues. This chain's CDR3 is CASRPGHLNQPQHF. The CDR3 DNA is TGTGCCAGTAGGCCGGGACACCTCAATCAGCCCCAGCATTTT.

The rearrangement joins TRBV7-9 to TRBJ1-2; D might be TRBD1 (6 bases). Looked up from germline, CDR1 is SEHNR and CDR2 is FQNEAQ (reference sequence). The CDR3 is 16 residues long. V was clipped by 0 bases and J by 4 bases, with 15 bases between them. CDR3 protein: CASSLAFGGFAYGYTF. The CDR3, as DNA: TGTGCCAGCAGCTTAGCTTTTGGGGGCTTCGCCTATGGCTACACCTTC.

The rearrangement uses TRBV20-1 and TRBJ2-1, with TRBD1 as a possible D gene (6 bases). The ends were cut back, 2 bases at V and 6 bases at J, with 23 bases in the middle. CDR1 and CDR2 (germline): DFQATT, SNEGSKA (reference sequence). There are 17 residues in the CDR3. The chain's CDR3 is CSARSAGVVVEVNEQFF. CDR3 bases: TGCAGTGCTAGATCGGCAGGGGTCGTGGTGGAAGTCAATGAGCAGTTCTTC.

In its sample, this clonotype was seen many times. The chain recombines TRBV6-1 with TRBJ2-1, with 10 bases matching TRBD1. This CDR3 comprises 16 residues. Trimming cost V 7 bases and J 10 bases; bases outside gene matches: 16. Germline values: CDR1 MNHNS, CDR2 SASEGT. The CDR3 DNA reads as TGTGCCAGCAAAAGAGATGGACAGGGGGAGATGGACGAGCAGTTCTTC. This encodes CASKRDGQGEMDEQFF.

Many counts were recorded for this clonotype. The chain recombines TRBV24-1 with TRBJ2-2; 8 positions agree with TRBD2. From germline, CDR1 is KGHDR and CDR2 SFDVKD. This CDR3 is built from 12 residues. CDR3 loop: CVVGRETGELFF. The CDR3 DNA reads as TGTGTGGTCGGGAGGGAGACCGGGGAGCTGTTTTTT.

This clonotype was counted ten times or more. V usage is TRBV20-1 and J usage is TRBJ2-7; possible D gene TRBD2, 6 bases. The germline V gene has CDR1 DFQATT and CDR2 SNEGSKA (reference sequence). The CDR3 length is 13 residues. With 4 bases removed from V and 4 bases from J, the gap between germline ends came to 14 bases. The CDR3 bases are TGCAGTGCTAACACGGGACTCTCTTACGAGCAGTACTTC. It specifies CSANTGLSYEQYF.

V is TRBV10-3 and J is TRBJ2-3, with 8 bases fitting TRBD2. The CDR3 runs 16 residues. The trim removed 0 bases at V and 2 bases at J, leaving 4 bases unmatched. The germline gives CDR1 ENHRY, CDR2 SYGVKD. The CDR3 here is CAISESWTSSTDTQYF. CDR3 sequence (DNA): TGTGCCATCAGTGAGTCATGGACTAGCTCCACAGATACGCAGTATTTT.

This clonotype was seen ten or more times. The rearrangement links TRBV11-2 to TRBJ2-5, with D possibly matching TRBD1 (6 bases). CDR3 length: 16 amino acids. Trimming removed 2 bases at V and 2 bases at J, with 15 bases between. The germline CDR1 and CDR2 sequences are SGHAT and FQNNGV. DNA of the CDR3: TGTGCCAGCAGCTTAACCGGACAGCACACGCAAGAGACCCAGTACTTC. Residues: CASSLTGQHTQETQYF. Full variable domain (outside the CDR3, taken from reference TRBV11-2 and TRBJ2-5): EAGVAQSPRYKIIEKRQSVAFWCNPISGHATLYWYQQILGQGPKLLIQFQNNGVVDDSQLPKDRFSAERLKGVDSTLKIQPAKLEDSAVYLCASSLTGQHTQETQYFGPGTRLLVL.

This clonotype was seen more than once but under ten times. This rearrangement joins TRBV28 to TRBJ2-7, with D hard to call. Germline V lookup: CDR1 MDHEN, CDR2 SYDVKM. The ends were cut back, 7 bases at V and 3 bases at J, with 22 bases in the middle. The CDR3 is 16 amino acids. The CDR3, as DNA: TGTGCCAGCAACCGCAGGAGACCGTCCTCAGGCTACGAGCAGTACTTC. Protein product: CASNRRRPSSGYEQYF. Looking up the rest from reference TRBV28 and TRBJ2-7 gives the full variable domain: DVKVTQSSRYLVKRTGEKVFLECVQDMDHENMFWYRQDPGLGLRLIYFSYDVKMKEKGDIPEGYSVSREKKERFSLILESASTNQTSMYLCASNRRRPSSGYEQYFGPGTRLTVT.

In its sample, this clonotype was seen many times. CDR3 in amino acids: CATSRVGGNEQFF. The CDR3 nucleotides are TGTGCCACCAGCAGAGTTGGAGGCAATGAGCAGTTCTTC. This chain links TRBV15 with TRBJ2-1; TRBD2 might be the D (5 bases). The CDR3 is made up of 13 amino acids. Germline V gives CDR1 LNHNV, CDR2 YYDKDF (reference sequence). Trimming stripped 1 base from V and 6 bases from J, with 7 bases between.

This clonotype has just a few counts. The CDR3 spells CASSPFRSGYEQYF. CDR3 nucleotide sequence: TGTGCCAGCAGCCCGTTTCGTAGCGGCTACGAGCAGTACTTC. The rearrangement links TRBV11-2 to TRBJ2-7, with a possible D match to TRBD2 (6 bases). Trimming pared 5 bases from V and 3 bases from J, leaving 14 bases between. The CDR3 runs 14 residues. From germline, CDR1 is SGHAT and CDR2 FQNNGV.